This T cell receptor (beta chain) was obtained from a study of vaccination effects on CD4 cells after COVID-19. The ViraFEST assay expanded antigen-specific CD4+ T cells with viral peptide pools before sequencing. On day 10 of culture, CD4+ T cells were separated out. None of these healthy vaccinees had been infected with SARS-CoV-2 before vaccination. Replacing half the medium with IL-2 medium was done on days 3 and 7. The CDR3 runs 16 residues. CDR1 is SGHTA, CDR2 FQGTGA, per germline. Losses at the gene ends were 5 bases for V and 6 bases for J; bases not matched to a gene: 12. This clone came up a few times. Its antigen is still unknown. TCRdb's copy holds only in-frame clones and misses some; the assay was immunoSEQ multiplex PCR. The sample carries roughly 63,000 clones, about 79% recorded once.

The rearrangement joins TRBV7-3 to TRBJ2-2, with 7 positions matching TRBD2. The source of this sequence is a human donor who received a COVID-19 vaccine. The source material was CD4+ T cells from PBMCs cultured with HCoV-OC43 spike peptides, sampled before COVID-19 vaccination. The subset denotes: HCoV-OC43 spike overlapping peptide pool stimulation. This CDR3 reads CASSERTRGGPGELFF. In nucleotides, the CDR3 is TGTGCCAGCAGCGAACGGACTAGAGGAGGTCCCGGGGAGCTGTTTTTT.